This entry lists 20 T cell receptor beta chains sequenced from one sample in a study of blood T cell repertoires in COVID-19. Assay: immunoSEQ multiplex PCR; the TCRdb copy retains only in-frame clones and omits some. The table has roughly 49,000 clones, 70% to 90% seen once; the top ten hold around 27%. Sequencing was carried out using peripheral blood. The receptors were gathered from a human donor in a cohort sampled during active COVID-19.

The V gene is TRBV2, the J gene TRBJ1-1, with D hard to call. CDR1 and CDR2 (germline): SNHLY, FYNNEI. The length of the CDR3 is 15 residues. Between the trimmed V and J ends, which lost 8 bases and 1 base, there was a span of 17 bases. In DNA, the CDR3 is TGTGCCAGCCAGATATCGTCAGGTAGGAACACTGAAGCTTTCTTT. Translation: CASQISSGRNTEAFF.

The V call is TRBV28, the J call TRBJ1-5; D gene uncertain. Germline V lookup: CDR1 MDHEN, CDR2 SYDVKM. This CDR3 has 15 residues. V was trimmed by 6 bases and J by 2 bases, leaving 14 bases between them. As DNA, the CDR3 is TGTGCCAGCAGCCCAGCAGGTATTGGCAATCAGCCCCAGCATTTT. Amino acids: CASSPAGIGNQPQHF.

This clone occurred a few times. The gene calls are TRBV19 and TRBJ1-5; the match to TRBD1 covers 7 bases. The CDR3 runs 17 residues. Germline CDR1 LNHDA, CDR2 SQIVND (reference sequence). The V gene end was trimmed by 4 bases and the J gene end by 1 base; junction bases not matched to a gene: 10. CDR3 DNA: TGTGCCAGTAGTACCCGACAGGGAGGTGCGAGCAATCAGCCCCAGCATTTT. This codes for CASSTRQGGASNQPQHF.

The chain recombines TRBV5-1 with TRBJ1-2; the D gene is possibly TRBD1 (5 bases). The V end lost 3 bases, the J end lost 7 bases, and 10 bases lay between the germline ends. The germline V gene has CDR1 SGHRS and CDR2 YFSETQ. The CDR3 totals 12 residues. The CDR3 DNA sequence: TGCGCCAGCAGCTGGGGGGACGGTGGCTACACCTTC. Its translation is CASSWGDGGYTF.

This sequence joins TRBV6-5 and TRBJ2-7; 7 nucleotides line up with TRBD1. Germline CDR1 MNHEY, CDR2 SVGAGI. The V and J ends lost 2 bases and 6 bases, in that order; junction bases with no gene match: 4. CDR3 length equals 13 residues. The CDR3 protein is CASSYSRGLEQYV. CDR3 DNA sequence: TGTGCCAGCAGTTACAGTAGGGGGCTCGAGCAGTACGTC.

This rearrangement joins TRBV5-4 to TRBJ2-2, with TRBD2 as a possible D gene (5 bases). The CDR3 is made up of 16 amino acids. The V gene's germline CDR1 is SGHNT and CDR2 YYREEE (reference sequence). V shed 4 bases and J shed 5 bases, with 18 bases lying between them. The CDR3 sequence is CASSNPGLGSTGELFF. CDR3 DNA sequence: TGTGCCAGCAGCAACCCAGGTTTAGGGAGTACCGGGGAGCTGTTTTTT.

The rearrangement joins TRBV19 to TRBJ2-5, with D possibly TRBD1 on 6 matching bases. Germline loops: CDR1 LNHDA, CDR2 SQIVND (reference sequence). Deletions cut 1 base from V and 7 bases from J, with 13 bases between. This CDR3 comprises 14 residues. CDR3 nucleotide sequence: TGTGCCAGTAGTATAGGGACAGCCAAAGGGACCCAGTACTTC. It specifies CASSIGTAKGTQYF.

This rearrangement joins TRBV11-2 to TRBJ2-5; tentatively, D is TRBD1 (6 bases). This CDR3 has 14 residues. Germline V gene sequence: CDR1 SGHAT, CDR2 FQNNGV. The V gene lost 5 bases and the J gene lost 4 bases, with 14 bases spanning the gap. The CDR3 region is CASSGDKDGETQYF. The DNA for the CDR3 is TGTGCCAGCAGCGGGGACAAGGACGGAGAGACCCAGTACTTC.

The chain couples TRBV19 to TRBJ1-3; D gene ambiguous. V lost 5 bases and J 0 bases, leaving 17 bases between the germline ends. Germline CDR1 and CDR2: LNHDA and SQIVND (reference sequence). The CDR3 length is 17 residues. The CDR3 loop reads CASSQVSGLSSGNTIYF. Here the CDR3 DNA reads TGTGCCAGTAGTCAAGTCAGCGGCCTCAGCTCTGGAAACACCATATATTTT.

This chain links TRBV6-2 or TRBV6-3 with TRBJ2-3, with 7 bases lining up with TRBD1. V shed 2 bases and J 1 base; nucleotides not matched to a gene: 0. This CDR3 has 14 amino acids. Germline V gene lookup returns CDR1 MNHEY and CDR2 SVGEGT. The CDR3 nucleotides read TGTGCCAGCAGTTACCAGGGGGGCACAGATACGCAGTATTTT. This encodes CASSYQGGTDTQYF.

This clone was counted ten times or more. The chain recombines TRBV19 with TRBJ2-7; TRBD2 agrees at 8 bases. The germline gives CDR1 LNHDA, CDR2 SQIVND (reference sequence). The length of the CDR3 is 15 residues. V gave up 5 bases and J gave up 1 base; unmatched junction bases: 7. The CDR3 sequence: CASSDSGAVSYEQYF. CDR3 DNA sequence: TGTGCCAGTAGTGATAGCGGGGCGGTTTCCTACGAGCAGTACTTC.

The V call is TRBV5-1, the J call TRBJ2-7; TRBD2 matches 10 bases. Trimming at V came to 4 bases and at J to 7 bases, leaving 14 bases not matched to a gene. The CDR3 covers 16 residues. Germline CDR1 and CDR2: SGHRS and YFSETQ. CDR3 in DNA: TGCGCCAGCAGCCCCCTTAGCGGGGGGAGCCCGGGTGAGCAGTACTTC. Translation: CASSPLSGGSPGEQYF.

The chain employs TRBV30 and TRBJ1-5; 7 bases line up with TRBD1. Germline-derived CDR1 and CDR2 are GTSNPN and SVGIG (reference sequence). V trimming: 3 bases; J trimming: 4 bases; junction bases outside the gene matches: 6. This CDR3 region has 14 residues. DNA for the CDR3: TGTGCCTGGAGAGGAGGCAGGGGGAATCAGCCCCAGCATTTT. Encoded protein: CAWRGGRGNQPQHF.

The CDR3 nucleotides read TGCGCCAGCAGCTTGCCCCGGGGTAACACCGGGGAGCTGTTTTTT. It encodes CASSLPRGNTGELFF. V usage is TRBV5-1 and J usage is TRBJ2-2; tentative D call: TRBD2 (5 bases). Germline-derived CDR1 and CDR2 are SGHRS and YFSETQ. This CDR3 comprises 15 residues. V lost 1 base to trimming and J lost 2 bases, with 9 bases between them.

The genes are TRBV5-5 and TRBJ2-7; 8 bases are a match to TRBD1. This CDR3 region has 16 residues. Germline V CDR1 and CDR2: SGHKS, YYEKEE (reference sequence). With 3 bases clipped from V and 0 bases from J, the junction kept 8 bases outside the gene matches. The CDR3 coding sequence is TGTGCCAGCAGCTCCCGGGACAGGTCTAGCTCCTACGAGCAGTACTTC. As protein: CASSSRDRSSSYEQYF.

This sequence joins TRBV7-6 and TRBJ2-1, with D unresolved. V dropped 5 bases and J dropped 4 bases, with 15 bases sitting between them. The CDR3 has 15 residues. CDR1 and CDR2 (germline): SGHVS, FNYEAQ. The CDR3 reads CASSLTDSEYNEQFF. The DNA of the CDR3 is TGTGCCAGCAGCCTTACCGATTCCGAGTACAATGAGCAGTTCTTC. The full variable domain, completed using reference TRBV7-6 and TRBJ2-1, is GAGVSQSPRYKVTKRGQDVALRCDPISGHVSLYWYRQALGQGPEFLTYFNYEAQQDKSGLPNDRFSAERPEGSISTLTIQRTEQRDSAMYRCASSLTDSEYNEQFFGPGTRLTVL.

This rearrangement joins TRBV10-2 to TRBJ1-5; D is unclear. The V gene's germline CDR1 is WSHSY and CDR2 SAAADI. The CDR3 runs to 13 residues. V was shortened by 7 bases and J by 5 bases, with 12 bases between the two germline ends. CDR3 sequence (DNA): TGCGCCAGCAAGAGGGCGAAAGATCAGCCCCAGCATTTT. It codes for CASKRAKDQPQHF.

As DNA, the CDR3 is TGTGCCAGCAGTTTAGGGCAGGCCTACAATGAGCAGTTCTTC. Translated: CASSLGQAYNEQFF. This rearrangement joins TRBV27 to TRBJ2-1; D not certain. Looked up from germline, CDR1 is MNHEY and CDR2 is SMNVEV (reference sequence). The CDR3 runs 14 residues. The V and J ends lost 2 bases and 2 bases respectively, with 7 bases between them.

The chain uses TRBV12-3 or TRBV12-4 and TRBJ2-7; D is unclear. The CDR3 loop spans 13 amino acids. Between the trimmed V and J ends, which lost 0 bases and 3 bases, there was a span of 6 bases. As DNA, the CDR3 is TGTGCCAGCAGTTTAGCGCTAATCTACGAGCAGTACTTC. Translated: CASSLALIYEQYF.

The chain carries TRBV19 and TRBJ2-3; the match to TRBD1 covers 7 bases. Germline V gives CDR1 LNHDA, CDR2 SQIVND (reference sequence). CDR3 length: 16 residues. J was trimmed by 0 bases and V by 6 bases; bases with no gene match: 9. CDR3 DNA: TGTGCCAGTAGCGCAGGGGGTGGGGGCAGCACAGATACGCAGTATTTT. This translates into CASSAGGGGSTDTQYF. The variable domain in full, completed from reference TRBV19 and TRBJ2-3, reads DGGITQSPKYLFRKEGQNVTLSCEQNLNHDAMYWYRQDPGQGLRLIYYSQIVNDFQKGDIAEGYSVSREKKESFPLTVTSAQKNPTAFYLCASSAGGGGSTDTQYFGPGTRLTVL.